This TCR beta chain was found in a study of OX40 agonist ivuxolimab in advanced cancers. Study at large: Ivuxolimab, an antibody acting as an agonist of OX40 (CD134), was used to treat patients.

With autoimmune disease history or systemic immunosuppression, patients were excluded. The germline V and J ends were trimmed by 2 bases and 0 bases, with 14 bases remaining between them. There are 17 residues in the CDR3. The V gene's germline CDR1 is MNHNS and CDR2 SASEGT. Using immunoSEQ multiplex PCR, the repertoire was profiled, and TCRdb retains in-frame clones only, with some absent. Of about 41,000 clones listed, around 89% are singletons. This clonotype was sampled from an adult with an advanced solid tumor such as melanoma, head and neck, liver or kidney cancer. Source: CD4+ or CD8+ T cells sorted from blood, taken in a trial of the OX40 agonist ivuxolimab. The chain employs TRBV6-1 and TRBJ2-1, with D possibly TRBD1 on 6 matching bases. The CDR3, as DNA: TGTGCCAGCAGTGAATACTGGACAGTTAGCTCCTACAATGAGCAGTTCTTC. Protein product: CASSEYWTVSSYNEQFF.